These T cell receptor beta chains were read from a single sample in a study of shared clonotypes between healthy human individuals. Libraries were prepared by immunoSEQ multiplex PCR; TCRdb keeps only in-frame clonotypes and omits some of them. This repertoire shows about 2.2 million clones, 90% to 95% found once; its top ten account for roughly 1.7%. Sequencing was carried out using naive CD8+ T cells from PBMCs. These receptors all stem from a man younger than 35 in good health. Some clones in this sample may be carry-over from other donors' samples. Both conserved end residues are part of each CDR3. D genes are given only for firm matches. Clone size is shown for a subset of rows, as once, few, many or a class of expanded clone.

V gene: TRBV9; D gene: TRBD2; J gene: TRBJ2-1; CDR3 length: 17; clone size: NA; CDR3 DNA: TGTGCCAGCAGCGGTCCTAGCGGACCCAGCTCCTACAATGAGCAGTTCTTC; CDR3 protein: CASSGPSGPSSYNEQFF
V gene: TRBV7-8; D gene: NA; J gene: TRBJ2-7; CDR3 length: 13; clone size: NA; CDR3 DNA: TGTGCCAGCAGCTTAGGGGTGGGAAACGAGCAGTACTTC; CDR3 protein: CASSLGVGNEQYF
V gene: TRBV4-1; D gene: NA; J gene: TRBJ1-3; CDR3 length: 16; clone size: NA; CDR3 DNA: TGCGCCAGCAGCCAAGAGACAGTGGGACCTGGAAACACCATATATTTT; CDR3 protein: CASSQETVGPGNTIYF
V gene: TRBV9; D gene: TRBD1; J gene: TRBJ1-2; CDR3 length: 15; clone size: once; CDR3 DNA: TGTGCCAGCAGCGCCGATCCGGGACAGATATATGGCTACACCTTC; CDR3 protein: CASSADPGQIYGYTF
V gene: TRBV27; D gene: TRBD2; J gene: TRBJ2-1; CDR3 length: 14; clone size: once; CDR3 DNA: TGTGCCAGCAGATACCGCGGGACTAACAATGAGCAGTTCTTC; CDR3 protein: CASRYRGTNNEQFF
V gene: TRBV7-9; D gene: NA; J gene: TRBJ2-6; CDR3 length: 17; clone size: once; CDR3 DNA: TGTGCCAGCAGCGAACAGGGAATTCCCTCTGGGGCCAACGTCCTGACTTTC; CDR3 protein: CASSEQGIPSGANVLTF
V gene: TRBV19; D gene: NA; J gene: TRBJ1-1; CDR3 length: 13; clone size: NA; CDR3 DNA: TGTGCCGCCACCTCGGGGGGTAGTACTGAAGCTTTCTTT; CDR3 protein: CAATSGGSTEAFF
V gene: TRBV7-8; D gene: NA; J gene: TRBJ2-1; CDR3 length: 13; clone size: NA; CDR3 DNA: TGTGCCAGCAGCTTAGACCACTACAATGAGCAGTTCTTC; CDR3 protein: CASSLDHYNEQFF
V gene: TRBV7-6; D gene: TRBD2; J gene: TRBJ2-1; CDR3 length: 14; clone size: NA; CDR3 DNA: TGTGCCAGCAGCTCTAGCGGGATAAACAATGAGCAGTTCTTC; CDR3 protein: CASSSSGINNEQFF
V gene: TRBV2; D gene: NA; J gene: TRBJ2-1; CDR3 length: 12; clone size: NA; CDR3 DNA: TGTGCCAGCAAGGGGGGCTACAATGAGCAGTTCTTC; CDR3 protein: CASKGGYNEQFF
V gene: TRBV11-3; D gene: TRBD2; J gene: TRBJ2-1; CDR3 length: 15; clone size: once; CDR3 DNA: TGTGCCAGCAGCTTAGAGCTAGCGGGGGACAATGAGCAGTTCTTC; CDR3 protein: CASSLELAGDNEQFF
V gene: TRBV5-6; D gene: TRBD2; J gene: TRBJ2-7; CDR3 length: 14; clone size: NA; CDR3 DNA: TGTGCCAGCAGCCGGACTAGCGGGACCTACGAGCAGTACTTC; CDR3 protein: CASSRTSGTYEQYF
V gene: TRBV5-5; D gene: NA; J gene: TRBJ2-7; CDR3 length: 13; clone size: once; CDR3 DNA: TGTGCCAGCAGCTCCGATACCTCCTACGAGCAGTACTTC; CDR3 protein: CASSSDTSYEQYF
V gene: TRBV29-1; D gene: TRBD1; J gene: TRBJ1-2; CDR3 length: 14; clone size: NA; CDR3 DNA: TGCAGCGTGGGTCCGGGACAGGGCAGGCGTGGCTACACCTTC; CDR3 protein: CSVGPGQGRRGYTF
V gene: TRBV14; D gene: NA; J gene: TRBJ1-2; CDR3 length: 13; clone size: NA; CDR3 DNA: TGTGCCAGCAGCCAAGTACTTAGTGCTGGCTACACCTTC; CDR3 protein: CASSQVLSAGYTF
V gene: TRBV11-2; D gene: NA; J gene: TRBJ2-7; CDR3 length: 13; clone size: NA; CDR3 DNA: TGTGCCAGCAGCGACCCGGTGTTGGTAAAGCAGTACTTC; CDR3 protein: CASSDPVLVKQYF
V gene: TRBV5-6; D gene: TRBD1; J gene: TRBJ2-7; CDR3 length: 14; clone size: NA; CDR3 DNA: TGTGCCAGCAGTCCAGACAGGGCCTACTACGAGCAGTACTTC; CDR3 protein: CASSPDRAYYEQYF
V gene: TRBV27; D gene: NA; J gene: TRBJ1-2; CDR3 length: 14; clone size: NA; CDR3 DNA: TGTGCCAGCAGCCCCAGGGGAACTAACTATGGCTACACCTTC; CDR3 protein: CASSPRGTNYGYTF
V gene: TRBV9; D gene: NA; J gene: TRBJ1-5; CDR3 length: 14; clone size: NA; CDR3 DNA: TGTGCCAGCAGCGTAGGCGGGGAGCCTCAGCCCCAGCATTTT; CDR3 protein: CASSVGGEPQPQHF